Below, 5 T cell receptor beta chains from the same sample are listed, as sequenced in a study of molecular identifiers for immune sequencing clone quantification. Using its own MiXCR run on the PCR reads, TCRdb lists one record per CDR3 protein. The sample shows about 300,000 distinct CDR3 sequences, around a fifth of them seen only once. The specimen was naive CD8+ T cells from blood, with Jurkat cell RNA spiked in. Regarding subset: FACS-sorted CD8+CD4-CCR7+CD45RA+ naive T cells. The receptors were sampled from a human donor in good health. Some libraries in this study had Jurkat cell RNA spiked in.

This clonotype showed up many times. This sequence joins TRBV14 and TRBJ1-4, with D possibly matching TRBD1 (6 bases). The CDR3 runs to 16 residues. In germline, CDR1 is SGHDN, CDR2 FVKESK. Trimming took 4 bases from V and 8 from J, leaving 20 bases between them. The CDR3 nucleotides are TGTGCCAGCAGCCGAGAGCGTGCCAGGGGTGGCGAAAAACTGTTTTTT. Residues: CASSRERARGGEKLFF.

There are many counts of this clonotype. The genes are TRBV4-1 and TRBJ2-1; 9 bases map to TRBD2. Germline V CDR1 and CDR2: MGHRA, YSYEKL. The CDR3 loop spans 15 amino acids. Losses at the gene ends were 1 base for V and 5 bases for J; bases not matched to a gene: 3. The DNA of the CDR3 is TGCGCCAGCAGCCAAGGACTAGCGGTAAACAATGAGCAGTTCTTC. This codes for CASSQGLAVNNEQFF.

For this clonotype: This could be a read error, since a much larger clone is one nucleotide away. CDR3 coding DNA: TGTGCCAGCAGCTCTACCACGGGACTCCTGAAAGAGACCCAGTACTTC. Amino acid sequence: CASSSTTGLLKETQYF. V gene TRBV7-9 combines with J gene TRBJ2-5, with D maybe TRBD2 (6 bases). Germline assignment: CDR1 SEHNR and CDR2 FQNEAQ (reference sequence). This CDR3 region has 16 residues. V lost 4 bases and J 3 bases, leaving 18 bases between the germline ends.

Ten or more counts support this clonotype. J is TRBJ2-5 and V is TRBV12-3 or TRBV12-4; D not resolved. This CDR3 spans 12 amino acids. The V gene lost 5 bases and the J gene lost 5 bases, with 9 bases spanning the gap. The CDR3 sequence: CASSPRQETQYF. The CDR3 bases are TGTGCCAGCAGTCCCCGCCAGGAGACCCAGTACTTC.

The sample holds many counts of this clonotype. The CDR3 coding sequence is TGTGCCAGCAGTTATGTAACCTACGAGCAGTACTTC. Translating it yields CASSYVTYEQYF. V and J are TRBV6-6 and TRBJ2-7; D remains ambiguous. V was clipped by 3 bases and J by 2 bases, with 5 bases between them. CDR3 length: 12 residues. Germline loops: CDR1 MNHNY, CDR2 SVGAGI (reference sequence).